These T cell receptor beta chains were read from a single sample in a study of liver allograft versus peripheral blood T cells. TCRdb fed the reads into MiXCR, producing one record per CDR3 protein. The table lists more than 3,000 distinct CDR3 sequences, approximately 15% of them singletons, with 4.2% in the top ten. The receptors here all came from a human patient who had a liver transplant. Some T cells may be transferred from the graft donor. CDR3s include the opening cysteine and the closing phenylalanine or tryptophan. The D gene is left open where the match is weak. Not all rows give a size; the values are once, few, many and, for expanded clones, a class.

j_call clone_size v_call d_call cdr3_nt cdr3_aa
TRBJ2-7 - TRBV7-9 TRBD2 TGTGCCAGCAGCTTAGTGATCGGGGGGGCGCGTGAGCAGTACTTC CASSLVIGGAREQYF
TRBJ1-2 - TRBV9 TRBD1 TGTGCCAGCACCACCCAAACAGGGGGTATTGGCTACACCTTC CASTTQTGGIGYTF
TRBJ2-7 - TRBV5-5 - TGTGCCAGCAGCTTGGGGCAGACTTTGACCTACGAGCAGTACTTC CASSLGQTLTYEQYF
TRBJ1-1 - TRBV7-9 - TGTGCCAGCAGCTTAGTAGGCCTCACTGAAGCTTTCTTT CASSLVGLTEAFF
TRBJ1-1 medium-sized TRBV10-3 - TGTGCCATCAGTGGGGAGGATTTCGGGAACACTGAAGCTTTCTTT CAISGEDFGNTEAFF
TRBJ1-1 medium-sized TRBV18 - TGTGCCAGCTCACCAAGGACGAGTGCGAACACTGAAGCTTTCTTT CASSPRTSANTEAFF
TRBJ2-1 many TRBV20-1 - TGCAGTGATACGGGACTCGGGAACAATGAGCAGTTCTTC CSDTGLGNNEQFF
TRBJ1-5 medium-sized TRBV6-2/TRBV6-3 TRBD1 TGTGCCAGCACCGGGACAGATCATCAGCCCCAGCATTTT CASTGTDHQPQHF
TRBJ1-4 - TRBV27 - TGTGCCAGCAGTAAACGTGGTGGGGAAAAACTGTTTTTT CASSKRGGEKLFF
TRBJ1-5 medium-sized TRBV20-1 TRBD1 TGCAGTGCTAGCCGGGACAGGGGGAATCAGCCCCAGCATTTT CSASRDRGNQPQHF
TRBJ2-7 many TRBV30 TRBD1 TGTGCCGGGAGGACAGGGTTCCCTCCCGCTTACGAGCAGTACTTC CAGRTGFPPAYEQYF
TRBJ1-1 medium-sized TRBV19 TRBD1 TGTGCCAGTAGCCGACAGGGATTGAACACTGAAGCTTTCTTT CASSRQGLNTEAFF
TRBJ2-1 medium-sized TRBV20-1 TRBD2 TGCAGTGCTTTTCCTCCTCGCGGGGGGTTTAATGAGCAGTTCTTC CSAFPPRGGFNEQFF
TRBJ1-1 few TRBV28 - TGTGCCAGCAGTTCTTTGACAGGAGCTAGAAACACTGAAGCTTTCTTT CASSSLTGARNTEAFF
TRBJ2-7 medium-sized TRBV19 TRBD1 TGTGCCAGTAGCCACACCGGGACAGCCTCCTACGAGCAGTACTTC CASSHTGTASYEQYF
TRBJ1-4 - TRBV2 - TGTGCCAGCAGTTTCACCCCCGGTGGAATCGAAAAACTGTTTTTT CASSFTPGGIEKLFF
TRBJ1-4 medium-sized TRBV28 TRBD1 TGTGCCAGCAGAGGAACGACAGGGGGCCAGAACGAAAAACTGTTTTTT CASRGTTGGQNEKLFF
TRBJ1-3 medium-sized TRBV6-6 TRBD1 TGTGCCAGCAGTCCCCGGACAGGGAGAAACACCATATATTTT CASSPRTGRNTIYF
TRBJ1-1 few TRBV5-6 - TGTGCCAGCGGTACCGGGATTGGGGCTTTCTTT CASGTGIGAFF
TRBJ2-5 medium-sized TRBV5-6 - TGTGCCAGCAGCTTGGTGGGACCATTCCAAGAGACCCAGTACTTC CASSLVGPFQETQYF
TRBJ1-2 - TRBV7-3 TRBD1 TGTGCCAGCAGAACAGGGGATAGGTGGGCCTTC CASRTGDRWAF
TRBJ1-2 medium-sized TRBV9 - TGTGCCAGCAGCGTAGAAGGGGGATTCTCTGGCTACACCTTC CASSVEGGFSGYTF
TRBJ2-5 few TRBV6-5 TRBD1 TGTGCCAGCAGTACATACCGCCGGGGGAGGGACAGGGAAGAGACCCAGTACTTC CASSTYRRGRDREETQYF
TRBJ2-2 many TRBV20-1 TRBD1 TGCAGTGCTAGGACAGGGGGGCTTCGGGAGCTGTTTTTT CSARTGGLRELFF
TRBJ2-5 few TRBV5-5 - TGTGCCAGCAGCTTGTTCCCAGGGGGGCAAGAGACCCAGTACTTC CASSLFPGGQETQYF